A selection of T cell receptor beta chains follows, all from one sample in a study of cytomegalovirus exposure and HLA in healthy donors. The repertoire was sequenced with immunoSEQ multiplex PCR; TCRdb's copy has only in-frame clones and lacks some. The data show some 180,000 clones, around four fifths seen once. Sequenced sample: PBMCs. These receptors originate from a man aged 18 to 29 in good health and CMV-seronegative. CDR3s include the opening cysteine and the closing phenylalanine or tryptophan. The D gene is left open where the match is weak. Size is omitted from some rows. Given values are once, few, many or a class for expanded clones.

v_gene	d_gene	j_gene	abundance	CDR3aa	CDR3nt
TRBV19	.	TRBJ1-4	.	CASSIRGEEATNEKLFF	TGTGCCAGTAGTATCCGTGGTGAGGAGGCCACTAATGAAAAACTGTTTTTT
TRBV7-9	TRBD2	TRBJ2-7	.	CASSLVPGLAGDEQYF	TGTGCCAGCAGCTTAGTTCCGGGACTAGCGGGAGACGAGCAGTACTTC
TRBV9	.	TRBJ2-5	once	CASSVGGLDHQETQYF	TGTGCCAGCAGCGTAGGGGGACTGGACCACCAAGAGACCCAGTACTTC
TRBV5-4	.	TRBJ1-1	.	CASSLGRTEAFF	TGTGCCAGCAGCTTGGGGCGGACTGAAGCTTTCTTT
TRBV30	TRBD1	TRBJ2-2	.	CAWSKDRTGGNTGELFF	TGTGCCTGGAGTAAGGACCGGACAGGGGGGAACACCGGGGAGCTGTTTTTT
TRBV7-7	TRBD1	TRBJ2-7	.	CASSLAPQGYEQYF	TGTGCTAGCAGCTTAGCGCCACAGGGGTACGAGCAGTACTTC
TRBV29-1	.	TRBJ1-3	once	CSVGLRRAGNTIYF	TGCAGCGTTGGCCTCCGGAGGGCTGGAAACACCATATATTTT
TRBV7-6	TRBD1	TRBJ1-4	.	CASSSRDRGDEKLFF	TGTGCCAGCAGCTCCCGGGACAGGGGGGACGAAAAACTGTTTTTT
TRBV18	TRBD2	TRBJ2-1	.	CASSPPREDYNEQFF	TGTGCCAGCTCACCACCGCGGGAGGACTACAATGAGCAGTTCTTC
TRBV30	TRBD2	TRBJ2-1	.	CAWSVGTSVSYNEQFF	TGTGCCTGGAGTGTAGGGACTAGCGTCTCCTACAATGAGCAGTTCTTC
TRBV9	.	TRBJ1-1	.	CASSVYPSGEVRSMNTEAFF	TGTGCCAGCAGCGTATATCCCTCGGGGGAGGTGAGGTCCATGAACACTGAAGCTTTCTTT
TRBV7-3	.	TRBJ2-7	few	CASSLQQGREQYF	TGTGCCAGCAGCCTTCAACAGGGTCGGGAGCAGTACTTC
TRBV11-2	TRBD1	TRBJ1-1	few	CASRGTGGAFF	TGTGCCAGCAGGGGGACAGGAGGGGCTTTCTTT
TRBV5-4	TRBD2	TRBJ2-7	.	CASSSGRGVGYEQYF	TGTGCCAGCAGCTCAGGGAGGGGAGTAGGCTACGAGCAGTACTTC
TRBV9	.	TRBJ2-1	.	CASSPGTHNNEQFF	TGTGCCAGCAGCCCCGGGACTCACAACAATGAGCAGTTCTTC
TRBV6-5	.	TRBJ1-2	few	CASSYSRQRSYGYTF	TGTGCCAGCAGTTACTCGCGGCAGAGATCGTATGGCTACACCTTC
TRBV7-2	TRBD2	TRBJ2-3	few	CASSLQRGAWHTQYF	TGTGCCAGCAGCTTACAGCGGGGGGCCTGGCATACGCAGTATTTT
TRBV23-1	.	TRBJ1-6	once	CASSPQTPHSYNSPLHF	TGCGCCAGCAGTCCCCAAACTCCCCACTCCTATAATTCACCCCTCCACTTT
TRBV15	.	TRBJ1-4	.	CATSRDWGDEKLFF	TGTGCCACCAGCAGAGATTGGGGAGATGAAAAACTGTTTTTT
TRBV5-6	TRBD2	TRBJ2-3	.	CASSITGGYWTDTQYF	TGTGCCAGCAGCATCACGGGGGGGTATTGGACAGATACGCAGTATTTT
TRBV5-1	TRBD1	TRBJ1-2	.	CASSKGQGFNYGYTF	TGCGCCAGCAGCAAAGGACAGGGATTTAACTATGGCTACACCTTC
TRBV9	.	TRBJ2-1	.	CASSVTPGRASYNEQFF	TGTGCCAGCAGCGTCACACCCGGCAGGGCCTCCTACAATGAGCAGTTCTTC
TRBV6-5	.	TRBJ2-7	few	CASSYSGLARDEQYF	TGTGCCAGCAGTTACTCGGGTCTAGCCCGCGACGAGCAGTACTTC
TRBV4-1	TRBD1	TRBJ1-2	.	CASSQDWGTGLYGYTF	TGCGCCAGCAGCCAAGATTGGGGGACAGGACTTTATGGCTACACCTTC
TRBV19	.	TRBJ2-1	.	CASSLRGSYNEQFF	TGTGCCAGTAGTCTTCGGGGTTCCTACAATGAGCAGTTCTTC
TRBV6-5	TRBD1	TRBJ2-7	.	CASSPKRGLSYEQYF	TGTGCCAGCAGCCCCAAAAGGGGGCTATCCTACGAGCAGTACTTC
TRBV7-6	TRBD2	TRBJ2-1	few	CASSSRLAAYNEQFF	TGTGCCAGCAGCTCCCGACTAGCGGCTTACAATGAGCAGTTCTTC
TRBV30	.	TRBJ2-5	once	CAWSAGTYNAQETQYF	TGTGCCTGGAGTGCCGGGACTTACAACGCACAAGAGACCCAGTACTTC
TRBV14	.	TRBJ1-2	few	CASSRQGLYGYTF	TGTGCCAGCAGCCGCCAGGGACTCTATGGCTACACCTTC
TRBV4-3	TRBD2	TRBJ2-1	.	CASSLEGGRVYEQFF	TGCGCCAGCAGCCTAGAAGGCGGGAGAGTTTATGAGCAGTTCTTC
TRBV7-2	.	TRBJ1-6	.	CASSLLPPSLANSPLHF	TGTGCCAGCAGCTTATTGCCTCCCTCCTTAGCCAATTCACCCCTCCACTTT
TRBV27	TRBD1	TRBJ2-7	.	CASSPHLTGGFSYEQYF	TGTGCCAGCAGCCCACACTTGACAGGGGGCTTCTCCTACGAGCAGTACTTC
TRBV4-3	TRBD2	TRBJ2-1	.	CASSQDSLAGVGEQFF	TGCGCCAGCAGCCAAGATTCCCTAGCGGGAGTCGGTGAGCAGTTCTTC
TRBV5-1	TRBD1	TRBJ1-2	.	CASSLLTGTDYGYTF	TGCGCCAGCAGCTTGCTGACAGGGACTGACTATGGCTACACCTTC
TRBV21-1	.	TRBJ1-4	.	CASSVPGTYEKLFF	TGTGCCAGCAGCGTCCCCGGGACATATGAAAAACTGTTTTTT